The 12 T cell receptor beta chains below were found in one sample sequenced in a study of beta chain features in type 1 diabetes (dated by TCRdb to between 2018 and 2020). For these TCRs, the target antigens are not known. Points the paper makes about the study in general: In all four CD4+ subsets, TCRB CDR3 length was moderately but significantly shorter in type 1 diabetes patients.

The library was generated by the immunoSEQ multiplex PCR assay. The entire isolated RNA was reverse transcribed using the High Capacity cDNA Reverse Transcription Kit, and thus expressed TCRB transcripts were sequenced. Held by TCRdb, this immuneACCESS table contains in-frame sequences only and omits some clones. Under half of the omission traces to an unresolved V gene where checked; the cause of the rest is unknown. The sample table records around 180,000 clones; 7.8% of these occur just once. The ten largest clones represent about 0.95% of the sample. Source material: central memory CD4+ T cells from blood. The receptors come from a woman in her 40s with type 1 diabetes.

This clone was detected only a few times. V and J are TRBV18 and TRBJ2-2, with 8 bases aligning to TRBD1. Germline assignment: CDR1 KGHSH and CDR2 LQKENI. The CDR3 covers 17 residues. Unmatched junction bases numbered 9, after V lost 3 bases and J lost 3 bases. DNA of the CDR3: TGTGCCAGCTCACCTCGGACAGGGCCTTTGGACACCGGGGAGCTGTTTTTT. As protein: CASSPRTGPLDTGELFF.

This clone has more than one count but fewer than ten. This chain uses TRBV29-1 with TRBJ2-7; TRBD2 aligns across 11 bases. Trimming took 4 bases from V and 1 from J; bases not matched to a gene: 12. Germline CDR1 reads SQVTM; CDR2 reads ANQGSEA. This CDR3 has 17 amino acids. As DNA, the CDR3 is TGCAGCGTTGCTCCCCGCCAAATAGCGGGGGGGTCCTACGAGCAGTACTTC. Protein: CSVAPRQIAGGSYEQYF.

The J gene is TRBJ2-3, the V gene TRBV18; perhaps TRBD2 as D (6 bases). The CDR3 sequence is 14 residues long. Germline values: CDR1 KGHSH, CDR2 LQKENI. V shed 2 bases and J shed 3 bases, with 9 bases lying between them. CDR3 sequence reads: CASSPTRGTDTQYF. For the CDR3, the DNA is TGTGCCAGCTCACCAACCCGGGGGACAGATACGCAGTATTTT.

J is TRBJ2-7 and V is TRBV10-3; 10 positions match TRBD2. Germline values: CDR1 ENHRY, CDR2 SYGVKD. V lost 8 bases and J lost 4; bases outside the gene matches: 8. This CDR3 has 14 residues. The CDR3 coding sequence is TGTGCCATCGGGATCGGGACTAGCGCGTACGAGCAGTACTTC. Amino acids: CAIGIGTSAYEQYF.

The chain employs TRBV5-5 and TRBJ1-5, with a tentative D call TRBD1 (5 bases). V was cut by 4 bases and J by 6 bases, with 11 bases left in between. Germline assignment: CDR1 SGHKS and CDR2 YYEKEE (reference sequence). There are 13 residues in the CDR3. The CDR3 DNA follows: TGTGCCAGCAGCCCTGGGGGAGGTCAGCCCCAGCATTTT. Translating it yields CASSPGGGQPQHF.

This clone was detected only a few times. V is TRBV30 and J is TRBJ2-1; possible D gene TRBD2, 6 bases. The CDR3 length is 18 residues. Per germline, CDR1 GTSNPN and CDR2 SVGIG (reference sequence). Trimming removed 3 bases from V and 2 bases from J, with 23 bases in between. DNA of the CDR3: TGTGCCTGGAGGCGACTAGATGGCCCACCTATTCCCTACAATGAGCAGTTCTTC. This encodes CAWRRLDGPPIPYNEQFF.

This clone was counted a few times. The J gene is TRBJ2-1, the V gene TRBV9; 7 nucleotides align to TRBD2. After removal of 0 bases from V and 4 bases from J, the junction contained 10 bases not matched to a gene. The CDR3 length is 17 residues. In germline, CDR1 is SGDLS, CDR2 YYNGEE. The CDR3 spells CASSVGTSLTKYNEQFF. The CDR3 bases are TGTGCCAGCAGCGTAGGGACTAGTCTTACGAAATACAATGAGCAGTTCTTC.

This chain links TRBV2 with TRBJ1-5; 9 bases fit TRBD1. This CDR3 spans 15 amino acids. From germline, CDR1 is SNHLY and CDR2 FYNNEI. V lost 8 bases to trimming and J lost 5 bases; unmatched junction nucleotides: 10. In DNA form, the CDR3 reads TGTGCCAGCGGTGCGGGACAGGGACCAGATCAGCCCCAGCATTTT. Its protein is CASGAGQGPDQPQHF.

This clone occurred many times. The chain uses TRBV29-1 and TRBJ1-2; TRBD1 matches 7 bases. J lost 8 bases, V lost 3 bases, and 9 bases had no gene match. The CDR3 is made up of 13 amino acids. CDR1 SQVTM and CDR2 ANQGSEA come from the germline V gene. In DNA, the CDR3 is TGCAGCGTTGATGTGACAGGGCGCGTCGGCTACACCTTC. Translation gives CSVDVTGRVGYTF. Full variable domain (missing parts from reference TRBV29-1 and TRBJ1-2): SAVISQKPSRDICQRGTSLTIQCQVDSQVTMMFWYRQQPGQSLTLIATANQGSEATYESGFVIDKFPISRPNLTFSTLTVSNMSPEDSSIYLCSVDVTGRVGYTFGSGTRLTVV.

The gene calls are TRBV29-1 and TRBJ2-7; 9 nucleotides match TRBD1. V gave up 4 bases and J gave up 1 base; unmatched junction bases: 2. In germline, CDR1 is SQVTM, CDR2 ANQGSEA. This CDR3 contains 13 residues. The chain's CDR3 is CSVGGQGSYEQYF. Written as DNA, the CDR3 is TGCAGCGTTGGGGGACAGGGATCCTACGAGCAGTACTTC.

V usage is TRBV7-3 and J usage is TRBJ2-1, with 10 positions matching TRBD2. CDR1 is SGHTA and CDR2 is FQGTGA in the germline V gene. J gave up 5 bases and V 5 bases, and 3 bases lay outside the gene matches. CDR3 size: 14 residues. CDR3 bases: TGTGCCAGCAGCCTGGGACTAGCGAACAATGAGCAGTTCTTC. Its protein product is CASSLGLANNEQFF.

The chain combines TRBV5-5 with TRBJ1-2; 7 bases align to TRBD1. Germline values: CDR1 SGHKS, CDR2 YYEKEE (reference sequence). V was pared by 1 base and J by 4 bases, with 7 bases of the junction left unmatched. There are 15 residues in the CDR3. The CDR3 DNA sequence: TGTGCCAGCAGCTTGCGCACAGGGGTCTTCTATGGCTACACCTTC. It translates to CASSLRTGVFYGYTF.